What follows are 13 T cell receptor beta chains derived from one specimen sequenced in a study of tumor-infiltrating T cells and Merkel cell polyomavirus (dated 2017 in TCRdb). Turning to the overall study: In Merkel cell carcinoma patients, the study examined CD8+ T cells specific for the Merkel cell polyomavirus KLL epitope.

All patients' tumors stained robustly positive for Merkel cell polyomavirus Large T antigen by immunohistochemistry. The protocol used for the library was the immunoSEQ multiplex PCR assay. Sourced from immuneACCESS, this table was stored by TCRdb with only in-frame sequences that have V and J called. A share of the clones is absent; for the studies checked, an unresolved V gene accounts for under half, and the remainder has no known explanation. This sample lists more than 2,500 clones; 70% to 90% were detected once. The top ten constitute approximately 9.5% of the sample. Specimen: tumor tissue. All receptors come from a man aged 50-60 years with Merkel cell carcinoma.

This clone showed up just once. The chain has TRBV6-1 and TRBJ2-1; 12 bases line up with TRBD2. CDR1 MNHNS and CDR2 SASEGT come from the germline V gene. This CDR3 contains 15 residues. V lost 7 bases and J lost 5; bases outside the gene matches: 6. The CDR3 sequence: CASKRRTSGDNEQFF. The CDR3 DNA sequence: TGTGCCAGCAAGAGGAGGACTAGCGGGGACAATGAGCAGTTCTTC.

The chain links TRBV5-5 to TRBJ2-4, with D tentatively TRBD1 (6 bases). This CDR3 comprises 15 residues. V lost 4 bases and J lost 6, with 17 bases in between. The germline V gene has CDR1 SGHKS and CDR2 YYEKEE (reference sequence). The CDR3 protein is CASSLEGVRGNIQYF. CDR3 in DNA: TGTGCCAGCAGCCTCGAGGGGGTACGGGGAAACATTCAGTACTTC.

V and J are TRBV6-6 and TRBJ2-2, with 10 bases matching TRBD1. CDR1 and CDR2 from the germline V gene are MNHNY and SVGAGI (reference sequence). The CDR3 runs 14 residues. V lost 6 bases, J lost 4 bases, and 2 bases stayed unmatched. The CDR3 DNA reads TGTGCCAGCAGACGGGACAGGGGCACCGGGGAGCTGTTTTTT. It codes for CASRRDRGTGELFF.

V is TRBV5-1 and J is TRBJ1-6; D may be TRBD1 (5 bases). The V end was cut by 1 base, the J end by 3 bases, with 8 bases between. The CDR3 is 15 residues long. CDR1 SGHRS and CDR2 YFSETQ come from the germline V gene. This CDR3 reads CASSLRGIYNSPLHF. The CDR3 bases are TGCGCCAGCAGCTTGAGGGGAATCTATAATTCACCCCTCCACTTT. The full variable domain, its missing parts supplied by reference TRBV5-1 and TRBJ1-6, is KAGVTQTPRYLIKTRGQQVTLSCSPISGHRSVSWYQQTPGQGLQFLFEYFSETQRNKGNFPGRFSGRQFSNSRSEMNVSTLELGDSALYLCASSLRGIYNSPLHFGNGTRLTVT.

V gene TRBV11-2 combines with J gene TRBJ2-2, with 7 bases matching TRBD1. Germline loops: CDR1 SGHAT, CDR2 FQNNGV. V shed 5 bases, J shed 4 bases, and the junction held 7 bases outside the gene matches. This CDR3 has 15 residues. The CDR3: CASSHRGRGTGELFF. CDR3 bases: TGTGCCAGCAGCCACAGGGGAAGGGGCACCGGGGAGCTGTTTTTT.

The genes are TRBV5-4 and TRBJ2-1, with D uncertain. CDR3 length: 13 residues. V shed 0 bases and J shed 3 bases, with 4 bases lying between them. Germline assignment: CDR1 SGHNT and CDR2 YYREEE (reference sequence). CDR3 region: CASSLGHYNEQFF. CDR3 DNA: TGTGCCAGCAGCTTGGGTCACTACAATGAGCAGTTCTTC. Using reference TRBV5-4 and TRBJ2-1 for the parts outside the CDR3, the full variable domain is ETGVTQSPTHLIKTRGQQVTLRCSSQSGHNTVSWYQQALGQGPQFIFQYYREEENGRGNFPPRFSGLQFPNYSSELNVNALELDDSALYLCASSLGHYNEQFFGPGTRLTVL.

The chain carries TRBV29-1 and TRBJ1-1; 8 nucleotides line up with TRBD1. CDR1 and CDR2 (germline): SQVTM, ANQGSEA. The CDR3 totals 13 residues. J was trimmed by 4 bases and V by 7 bases; bases with no gene match: 8. CDR3 nucleotide sequence: TGCAGCGCCCAGCCCGGGACAGGCACTGAAGCTTTCTTT. Translating gives CSAQPGTGTEAFF.

This chain links TRBV28 with TRBJ1-1; 9 bases agree with TRBD1. The CDR3 is made up of 15 amino acids. After removal of 6 bases from V and 4 bases from J, the junction contained 9 bases not matched to a gene. Germline V gene data show CDR1 as MDHEN and CDR2 as SYDVKM. The CDR3 here is CASSPYRGQGTEAFF. The CDR3 DNA reads TGTGCCAGCAGCCCATACAGGGGGCAGGGCACTGAAGCTTTCTTT.

The rearrangement links TRBV19 to TRBJ1-5; the match to TRBD1 covers 8 bases. Germline assignment: CDR1 LNHDA and CDR2 SQIVND (reference sequence). This CDR3 spans 16 amino acids. Trimming cost V 5 bases and J 7 bases; bases outside gene matches: 13. CDR3 amino acids: CASSLSFRGQGQPQHF. The CDR3 nucleotides read TGTGCCAGTAGTTTATCATTCAGGGGGCAGGGGCAGCCCCAGCATTTT.

V gene TRBV18 combines with J gene TRBJ1-1; 7 bases align to TRBD1. The CDR3 runs 16 residues. Germline assignment: CDR1 KGHSH and CDR2 LQKENI. The V and J ends lost 5 bases and 1 base, in that order; junction bases with no gene match: 10. The DNA for the CDR3 is TGTGCCAGCTCATTACGACAGGGACTCGCGAACACTGAAGCTTTCTTT. Its translation is CASSLRQGLANTEAFF.

The chain employs TRBV4-3 and TRBJ2-1, with TRBD2 identical over 7 bases. This CDR3 spans 14 amino acids. Germline V CDR1 and CDR2: LGHNA, YSLEER. Losses at the gene ends were 2 bases for V and 3 bases for J; bases not matched to a gene: 1. The CDR3 DNA sequence: TGCGCCAGCAGCCAACGGGACTACTACAATGAGCAGTTCTTC. Protein: CASSQRDYYNEQFF.

The V and J genes are TRBV6-1 and TRBJ2-7, with TRBD1 identical over 12 bases. In germline, CDR1 is MNHNS, CDR2 SASEGT. The CDR3 has 15 residues. Trimming took 10 bases from V and 5 from J; bases not matched to a gene: 12. DNA for the CDR3: TGTGCCATCAAAAGGGGGACAGGGGGCTTAAACGAGCAGTACGTC. Residues: CAIKRGTGGLNEQYV.

The chain has TRBV5-1 and TRBJ2-3; 7 bases are a match to TRBD2. The trim removed 4 bases at V and 4 bases at J, leaving 24 bases unmatched. This CDR3 region has 20 residues. Per the germline V gene, CDR1 is SGHRS and CDR2 is YFSETQ. As DNA, the CDR3 is TGCGCCAGCAGCCACCAAAATCGGGAAGGGAGGGGCCGCTCCCCAGATACGCAGTATTTT. It encodes CASSHQNREGRGRSPDTQYF. The complete variable domain, with remaining parts taken from reference TRBV5-1 and TRBJ2-3, reads KAGVTQTPRYLIKTRGQQVTLSCSPISGHRSVSWYQQTPGQGLQFLFEYFSETQRNKGNFPGRFSGRQFSNSRSEMNVSTLELGDSALYLCASSHQNREGRGRSPDTQYFGPGTRLTVL.